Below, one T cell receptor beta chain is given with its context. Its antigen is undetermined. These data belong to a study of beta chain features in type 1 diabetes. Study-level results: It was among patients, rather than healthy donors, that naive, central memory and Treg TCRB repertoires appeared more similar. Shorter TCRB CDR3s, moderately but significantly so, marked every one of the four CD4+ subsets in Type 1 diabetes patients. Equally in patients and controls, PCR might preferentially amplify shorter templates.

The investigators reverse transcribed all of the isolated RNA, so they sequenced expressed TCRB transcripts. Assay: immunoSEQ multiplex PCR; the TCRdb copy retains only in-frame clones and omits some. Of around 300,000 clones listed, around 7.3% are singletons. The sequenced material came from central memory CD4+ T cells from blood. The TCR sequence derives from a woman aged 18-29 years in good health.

Here the CDR3 DNA reads TGTGCCAGCAGCACCCAAAGCGGGATGGCCTACAATGAGCAGTTCTTC. This gives the protein CASSTQSGMAYNEQFF. The chain uses TRBV5-4 and TRBJ2-1; 7 bases match TRBD2. J was trimmed by 2 bases and V by 4 bases; bases with no gene match: 9. The germline V gene has CDR1 SGHNT and CDR2 YYREEE (reference sequence). The CDR3 totals 16 residues.